The rows below give T cell receptor beta chains drawn from one sample of a study of cytomegalovirus exposure and HLA in healthy donors. Data came from immunoSEQ multiplex PCR; TCRdb stores just in-frame clones and leaves some out. The repertoire has more than 100,000 clones, roughly 90% of them found once; the top ten carry 1.4% to 1.5%. The sequenced sample was PBMCs. These receptors originate from a man aged 25 to 40 in good health and CMV-seronegative. CDR3s include the opening cysteine and the closing phenylalanine or tryptophan. The D gene is left open where the match is weak. Clone size appears in some rows only: once, few, many, or a class for an expanded clone.

TGTGCCAGCTCACCAGGGGCAGGGGATTGGAGCTACACCTTC	CASSPGAGDWSYTF	-	TRBJ1-2	TRBV18	-
TGCGCCAGCAGTGATTTTCTTGGGCTTGATACGCAGTATTTT	CASSDFLGLDTQYF	-	TRBJ2-3	TRBV10-1	-
TGTGCCAGCAGCCCCTGGTGGGAGGGGCTAGGATTTGAGCAGTACTTC	CASSPWWEGLGFEQYF	few	TRBJ2-7	TRBV7-9	TRBD2
TGTGCCAGCTTTACGCGGACAGCCGGTAAAGCTTTCTTT	CASFTRTAGKAFF	once	TRBJ1-1	TRBV7-9	-
TGTGCCAGCAGCCATGTCCTTGCGGCGGGGGCTAGTGAAGCTTTCTTT	CASSHVLAAGASEAFF	-	TRBJ1-1	TRBV14	-
TGTGCTAGTGGTTCCCGGGACAGGTTCTTCTATAATTCACCCCTCCACTTT	CASGSRDRFFYNSPLHF	-	TRBJ1-6	TRBV12-5	TRBD1
TGCGCCAGCAGCCAAGATGAGGGGAACACTGAAGCTTTCTTT	CASSQDEGNTEAFF	-	TRBJ1-1	TRBV4-3	-
TGTGCCAGCAGCTTATATCTGGAGAGCACTGAAGCTTTCTTT	CASSLYLESTEAFF	-	TRBJ1-1	TRBV7-2	-
TGTGCCAGCAGTACAGGGGTCTATGGCTACACCTTC	CASSTGVYGYTF	-	TRBJ1-2	TRBV25-1	TRBD1
TGCGCCAGCAGCTTGGGACCGGGGGTGTCCCAAGAGACCCAGTACTTC	CASSLGPGVSQETQYF	-	TRBJ2-5	TRBV5-1	-
TGTGCCAGTCAACAGGGAAGTGGAAACACCATATATTTT	CASQQGSGNTIYF	-	TRBJ1-3	TRBV6-1	-
TGTGCCAGCAGCTCAACACCGGGAGCTGAAGCTTTCTTT	CASSSTPGAEAFF	-	TRBJ1-1	TRBV7-6	-
TGCGCCAGCAGCCAGGACCGACTAGCGCTGTACGAGCAGTACTTC	CASSQDRLALYEQYF	-	TRBJ2-7	TRBV4-3	TRBD2
TGTGCCAGGGGAGGGACACCTTCCTACGAGCAGTACTTC	CARGGTPSYEQYF	-	TRBJ2-7	TRBV27	-
TGCGCCAGCAGCTTCTCAGGGACAGGGCGGAACACTGAAGCTTTCTTT	CASSFSGTGRNTEAFF	-	TRBJ1-1	TRBV4-3	TRBD1
TGTGCCAGCAGCCCATTGGGGCCAGTAGCGGGATTGGCGGATACGCAGTATTTT	CASSPLGPVAGLADTQYF	-	TRBJ2-3	TRBV5-4	TRBD2